The 21 T cell receptor beta chains listed next were all sequenced from one sample in a study of blood T cell repertoires in COVID-19. Only in-frame clones appear in the TCRdb table, and some are missing; sequencing was by immunoSEQ multiplex PCR. The sample gives around 150,000 clones, roughly 81% of which show up once; about 0.95% is in the top ten. The specimen sequenced was peripheral blood. The receptors here all came from a man aged 40-55 years with acute or convalescent COVID-19.

The gene calls are TRBV5-6 and TRBJ1-6; D gene unclear. CDR3 length: 16 residues. Germline V gives CDR1 SGHDT, CDR2 YYEEEE. The ends were cut back, 1 base at V and 7 bases at J, with 15 bases in the middle. As DNA, the CDR3 is TGTGCCAGCAGCTTGAGTACGACGGACTACAATTCACCCCTCCACTTT. Its protein product is CASSLSTTDYNSPLHF.

The chain joins TRBV19 to TRBJ1-2; tentative D call: TRBD1 (6 bases). From germline, CDR1 is LNHDA and CDR2 SQIVND (reference sequence). The V end lost 6 bases, the J end lost 1 base, and 12 bases lay between the germline ends. The CDR3 is 14 amino acids. CDR3: CASSTGNSNYGYTF. DNA for the CDR3: TGTGCCAGTAGCACAGGGAATAGTAACTATGGCTACACCTTC.

This clone showed up just once. The rearrangement links TRBV2 to TRBJ2-7; D is perhaps TRBD1 (6 bases). The CDR3 spans 13 residues. Germline CDR1 is SNHLY and CDR2 is FYNNEI. Trimming removed 7 bases at V and 4 bases at J, with 14 bases between. CDR3 in DNA: TGTGCCAGCAAGGCAGGGGAGAAGTACGAGCAGTACTTC. It codes for CASKAGEKYEQYF.

This chain uses TRBV7-2 with TRBJ1-4, with D perhaps matching TRBD1 (5 bases). CDR3 length: 15 amino acids. With 3 bases removed from V and 0 bases from J, the gap between germline ends came to 8 bases. Germline assignment: CDR1 SGHTA and CDR2 FQGNSA. CDR3 DNA: TGTGCCAGCAGCTTGCGGGGGACAACTAATGAAAAACTGTTTTTT. Residues: CASSLRGTTNEKLFF.

The V call is TRBV7-9, the J call TRBJ1-4; D not certain. Germline assignment: CDR1 SEHNR and CDR2 FQNEAQ (reference sequence). This CDR3 is built from 15 residues. Trimming left V 5 bases short and J 4 bases short, with 14 bases between. The CDR3 spells CASSHGRDINEKLFF. The CDR3 coding sequence is TGTGCCAGCAGCCACGGGAGGGATATTAATGAAAAACTGTTTTTT.

The chain joins TRBV5-1 to TRBJ1-1; D not resolved. V was trimmed by 4 bases and J by 0 bases, leaving 13 bases between them. Germline lookup yields CDR1 SGHRS and CDR2 YFSETQ. The CDR3 totals 15 residues. The CDR3 sequence is CASSPPGVMNTEAFF. The DNA for the CDR3 is TGCGCCAGCAGCCCCCCCGGGGTGATGAACACTGAAGCTTTCTTT. The variable domain in full, completed from reference TRBV5-1 and TRBJ1-1, reads KAGVTQTPRYLIKTRGQQVTLSCSPISGHRSVSWYQQTPGQGLQFLFEYFSETQRNKGNFPGRFSGRQFSNSRSEMNVSTLELGDSALYLCASSPPGVMNTEAFFGQGTRLTVV.

The V gene is TRBV6-5, the J gene TRBJ1-4; D is ambiguous. Per germline, CDR1 MNHEY and CDR2 SVGAGI. Between the trimmed V and J ends, which lost 9 bases and 5 bases, there was a span of 10 bases. The CDR3 loop spans 12 amino acids. The DNA of the CDR3 is TGTGCCAGTGGCGGGAGAAATGAAAAACTGTTTTTT. This encodes CASGGRNEKLFF.

CDR3 region: CASSQDSNRAGETQYF. The CDR3 nucleotides read TGTGCCAGCAGCCAAGATAGTAACAGGGCTGGCGAGACCCAGTACTTC. The chain links TRBV3-1 (or the pseudogene TRBV3-2) to TRBJ2-5; TRBD1 is a possible D gene (6 bases). The CDR3 has 16 amino acids. Germline V lookup: CDR1 LGHDT, CDR2 YNNKEL (reference sequence). Trimming stripped 0 bases from V and 5 bases from J, with 16 bases between.

This chain joins TRBV6-2 or TRBV6-3 and TRBJ2-7; 8 bases line up with TRBD1. The V gene end was trimmed by 6 bases and the J gene end by 5 bases; junction bases not matched to a gene: 9. CDR1 and CDR2 from the germline V gene are MNHEY and SVGEGT. This CDR3 is 14 amino acids long. CDR3 residues: CASSVTGGFDEQYF. The CDR3 DNA reads as TGTGCCAGCAGCGTAACAGGGGGGTTTGACGAGCAGTACTTC.

The V call is TRBV4-2, the J call TRBJ1-1; no clear D. Germline loops: CDR1 LGHNA, CDR2 YNFKEQ. This CDR3 comprises 12 residues. The V and J ends lost 0 bases and 5 bases respectively, with 4 bases between them. The CDR3 reads CASSQETTEAFF. CDR3 in DNA: TGTGCCAGCAGCCAAGAAACTACTGAAGCTTTCTTT.

This clone was observed once. V and J are TRBV5-1 and TRBJ2-5, with 8 positions matching TRBD2. With V trimmed by 7 bases and J by 0 bases, 11 bases remained unmatched. The germline V gene has CDR1 SGHRS and CDR2 YFSETQ. This CDR3 contains 16 residues. CDR3 residues: CASSPGGLGYQETQYF. As DNA, the CDR3 is TGCGCCAGCTCCCCGGGGGGGCTCGGGTACCAAGAGACCCAGTACTTC.

The J gene is TRBJ2-2, the V gene TRBV7-6; 7 positions match TRBD1. The junction had 10 bases not matched to a gene; V was cut back by 1 base and J by 8 bases. CDR3 length: 16 amino acids. Per germline, CDR1 SGHVS and CDR2 FNYEAQ. DNA for the CDR3: TGTGCCAGCAGCTTAGGGCAGACAGGGCTGGCGGGGGAGCTGTTTTTT. Translating it yields CASSLGQTGLAGELFF.

CDR3 region: CASSPNGGLENEQFF. DNA of the CDR3: TGTGCCAGCAGCCCAAACGGGGGGCTGGAAAATGAGCAGTTCTTC. The J gene is TRBJ2-1, the V gene TRBV7-3; D may be TRBD2 (7 bases). V lost 5 bases and J 7 bases, leaving 18 bases between the germline ends. This CDR3 spans 15 amino acids. CDR1 is SGHTA and CDR2 is FQGTGA in the germline V gene.

The rearrangement uses TRBV5-1 and TRBJ2-2; D might be TRBD2 (6 bases). From germline, CDR1 is SGHRS and CDR2 YFSETQ. With 6 bases removed from V and 4 bases from J, the gap between germline ends came to 16 bases. The CDR3 contains 15 residues. The CDR3 spells CASTPERGSTGELFF. The CDR3 nucleotides are TGCGCCAGCACCCCAGAACGGGGGAGCACCGGGGAGCTGTTTTTT.

The chain couples TRBV14 to TRBJ1-1; TRBD1 matches 10 bases. The germline CDR1 and CDR2 sequences are SGHDN and FVKESK. CDR3 length equals 16 residues. The J segment lost 3 bases and the V segment lost 1 base, leaving 5 bases of the junction unmatched. Here the CDR3 DNA reads TGTGCCAGCAGCCAAGTGGACAGGGGGTTTTACACTGAAGCTTTCTTT. It specifies CASSQVDRGFYTEAFF.

To note about this clone: Germline is not matched at one junction end, which may reflect a read error. This chain connects TRBV11-3 to TRBJ2-7; TRBD1 agrees at 10 bases. This CDR3 has 15 residues. CDR1 SGHNT and CDR2 YENEEA come from the germline V gene. The CDR3 nucleotides read TGTGCCAGCAGCCGAGGGGGACAGGGGTCCTCCGAGCAGTACTTC. Its protein product is CASSRGGQGSSEQYF.

This clone appeared a single time. The rearrangement links TRBV29-1 to TRBJ1-1, with TRBD1 matching 7 bases. The V gene's germline CDR1 is SQVTM and CDR2 ANQGSEA. The ends lost 4 bases at V and 6 bases at J; junction bases unmatched: 5. This CDR3 has 12 residues. The CDR3 region is CSVGGTDSEAFF. The CDR3 bases are TGCAGCGTTGGAGGGACAGACTCTGAAGCTTTCTTT.

This clone was found once. The CDR3 DNA reads TGTGCCAGCAGCTTAGGCAGGGGGCTGATGCGAGCTTTCTTT. Translating it yields CASSLGRGLMRAFF. The chain has TRBV11-2 and TRBJ1-1; TRBD1 matches at 8 bases. CDR1 is SGHAT and CDR2 is FQNNGV in the germline V gene. CDR3 size: 14 residues. The J segment lost 10 bases and the V segment lost 1 base, leaving 8 bases of the junction unmatched.

The gene calls are TRBV7-3 and TRBJ1-1; TRBD1 is a possible D gene (6 bases). The length of the CDR3 is 12 residues. V gave up 5 bases and J gave up 11 bases, with 15 bases separating them. Germline assignment: CDR1 SGHTA and CDR2 FQGTGA. CDR3 DNA: TGTGCCAGCAGCCCGGGACAATCTCAGGCTTTCTTT. This codes for CASSPGQSQAFF.

This clone has only a few counts. The chain uses TRBV7-2 and TRBJ1-5; 7 nucleotides match TRBD1. This CDR3 has 15 residues. Germline lookup yields CDR1 SGHTA and CDR2 FQGNSA. The ends lost 3 bases at V and 3 bases at J; junction bases unmatched: 5. The CDR3 DNA reads as TGTGCCAGCAGCTTCCGGGACAGTCTCAATCAGCCCCAGCATTTT. Amino acids: CASSFRDSLNQPQHF. The variable domain in full, completed from reference TRBV7-2 and TRBJ1-5, reads GAGVSQSPSNKVTEKGKDVELRCDPISGHTALYWYRQSLGQGLEFLIYFQGNSAPDKSGLPSDRFSAERTGGSVSTLTIQRTQQEDSAVYLCASSFRDSLNQPQHFGDGTRLSIL.

This clone was found a few times. This chain joins TRBV2 and TRBJ2-7; 11 bases are a match to TRBD2. From germline, CDR1 is SNHLY and CDR2 FYNNEI. J gave up 3 bases and V 6 bases, and 7 bases lay outside the gene matches. The CDR3 runs to 15 residues. As DNA, the CDR3 is TGTGCCAGCAGCCTACTAGCGGGGGCCGACTACGAGCAGTACTTC. Protein sequence: CASSLLAGADYEQYF. Complete variable domain (other parts from reference TRBV2 and TRBJ2-7): EPEVTQTPSHQVTQMGQEVILRCVPISNHLYFYWYRQILGQKVEFLVSFYNNEISEKSEIFDDQFSVERPDGSNFTLKIRSTKLEDSAMYFCASSLLAGADYEQYFGPGTRLTVT.